The 4 T cell receptor beta chains presented below share a single source sample, sequenced in a study of vaccination effects on CD4 cells after COVID-19. For these TCRs, the target antigens are not known. The table came from immunoSEQ multiplex PCR; TCRdb's copy has only in-frame clones and leaves some out. The table includes 68,000 or so clones, about four fifths detected once. Antigen-specific CD4+ T cells were expanded (with viral peptide pools) by the ViraFEST assay ahead of sequencing. Investigators separated out CD4+ T cells once around 11 days of culture had passed. The study found no prior SARS-CoV-2 infection in the vaccine recipients, who tested negative for nucleocapsid antibodies. Sequences were derived from CD4+ T cells from PBMCs cultured with SARS-CoV-2 spike peptides, sampled before COVID-19 vaccination. Receptors were obtained from a human donor who received a COVID-19 vaccine.

This clone was seen just once. The chain employs TRBV11-1 and TRBJ1-1, with D perhaps TRBD1 (5 bases). Germline V gene data show CDR1 as SGHAT and CDR2 as FQDESV (reference sequence). Trimming left V 5 bases short and J 5 bases short, with 18 bases between. The CDR3 runs 15 residues. DNA for the CDR3: TGTGCCAGCAGCGCCGACTCAGGGTATAGGACTGAAGCTTTCTTT. It translates to CASSADSGYRTEAFF.

J is TRBJ1-1 and V is TRBV4-3; D possibly corresponds to TRBD1 (5 bases). The germline CDR1 and CDR2 sequences are LGHNA and YSLEER. The CDR3 totals 14 residues. Trimming removed 2 bases at V and 2 bases at J, with 9 bases between. Here the CDR3 reads CASSQRTFNTEAFF. The CDR3, as DNA: TGCGCCAGCAGCCAAAGGACATTTAACACTGAAGCTTTCTTT.

This chain uses TRBV6-1 with TRBJ2-3; D is undetermined. This CDR3 comprises 12 residues. Trimming pared 3 bases from V and 11 bases from J, leaving 12 bases between. CDR1 and CDR2 (germline): MNHNS, SASEGT. DNA for the CDR3: TGTGCCAGCAGTGAGGGTAGCATTAAGCAGTATTTT. Residues: CASSEGSIKQYF.

The gene calls are TRBV7-3 and TRBJ1-1, with 10 bases that match TRBD1. The length of the CDR3 is 19 residues. Germline V gene lookup returns CDR1 SGHTA and CDR2 FQGTGA. With V trimmed by 2 bases and J by 4 bases, 16 bases remained unmatched. This chain's CDR3 is CASSLSGKMTGGGGTEAFF. CDR3 nucleotides: TGTGCCAGCAGCTTATCCGGGAAGATGACAGGGGGCGGGGGCACTGAAGCTTTCTTT.